Here is one TCR beta chain with its context. This sample stems from a study of control samples from healthy donors and cancer patients. After removal of 0 bases from V and 4 bases from J, the junction contained 6 bases not matched to a gene. The V gene's germline CDR1 is SGHRS and CDR2 YFSETQ. The CDR3 is 16 residues long. TCRdb's copy holds only in-frame clones and misses some; the assay was immunoSEQ multiplex PCR. In the table there are about 49,000 clones, 86% of which are singletons. The TCR originated in a woman aged 45-59 years with lung cancer. Sequenced material: PBMCs. The chain recombines TRBV5-1 with TRBJ2-3; 9 nucleotides line up with TRBD2. The CDR3 nucleotides read TGCGCCAGCAGCTTGGAGGCGGGGGGGCTCTCAGATACGCAGTATTTT. Translating gives CASSLEAGGLSDTQYF.